Listed below are T cell receptor beta chains from one sample, sequenced in a study of read filtering for tumor transcriptome and immune sequencing. TCRdb reanalysed the reads using MiXCR and keeps one entry per CDR3 protein. The data contain some 41,000 distinct CDR3 sequences, about 12% of them seen just once; the ten biggest clones take up around 35%. The specimen was a population of CD138-negative cells sorted from bone marrow. The source of these receptors is a donor at least 40 years old with multiple myeloma. CDR3s include the opening cysteine and the closing phenylalanine or tryptophan. A D gene is named only where the DNA matches it firmly. Not all rows give a size; the values are once, few, many and, for expanded clones, a class.

d_gene,v_gene,abundance,j_gene,CDR3nt,CDR3aa
-,TRBV2,many,TRBJ2-5,TGTGCCAGCGGGTCGGGAGAGACCCAGTACTTC,CASGSGETQYF
TRBD2,TRBV7-2,many,TRBJ2-5,TGTGCCAGCAGCCCGTCGGGGTCTAGCGGGCACGAGACCCAGTACTTC,CASSPSGSSGHETQYF
-,TRBV28,many,TRBJ2-7,TGTGCCAGCAGTGTCACCACCTACGAGCAGTACTTC,CASSVTTYEQYF
-,TRBV5-1,medium-sized,TRBJ2-1,TGTGCCAGCAGCTCCTCGGGCGGCTCCTACAATGAGCAGTTCTTC,CASSSSGGSYNEQFF
-,TRBV5-6,many,TRBJ2-3,TGTGCCAGCAGCCTTTACTTAAATGCGCAGTATTTT,CASSLYLNAQYF
TRBD1,TRBV23-1,few,TRBJ2-3,TGCGCCAGCAGTCGAACCGACAGGGGCCCAAGGAATACGCAGTATTTT,CASSRTDRGPRNTQYF
-,TRBV20-1,many,TRBJ2-1,TGCAGTGCTAGTCCCAGGAACAATGAGCAGTTCTTC,CSASPRNNEQFF
TRBD1,TRBV28,-,TRBJ2-7,TGTGCGGCCGCCGGGACAGGACCTTGGGAGCAGTACTTC,CAAAGTGPWEQYF
-,TRBV7-9,many,TRBJ1-1,TGTGCCAGCAGCTACAGCGTTGGGCGGGGCACTGAAGCTTTCTTT,CASSYSVGRGTEAFF
-,TRBV10-2,many,TRBJ2-5,TGCGCCAGCAGTGAGAACACCGGGGAGGAGACCCAGTACTTC,CASSENTGEETQYF
TRBD1,TRBV7-9,many,TRBJ2-1,TGTGCCAGCAGCTCCCGGACAGGGGACGATGAGCAGTTCTTC,CASSSRTGDDEQFF
-,TRBV6-1,many,TRBJ2-4,TGTGCCAGCCGATCAACGTTCGGGGGAAACATTCAGTACTTC,CASRSTFGGNIQYF
-,TRBV6-1,many,TRBJ2-1,TGTGCCAGCCTTGGACAGTCGAGCTCCTACAATGAGCAGTTCTTC,CASLGQSSSYNEQFF
-,TRBV7-2,-,TRBJ2-7,TGTGCCAGCAGCTTAGCAGGTCGCGAGCAGTACTTC,CASSLAGREQYF
-,TRBV3-2,many,TRBJ2-7,TGTGCCAGCAGCCGACTAAGGGGCACCTACGAGCAGTACTTC,CASSRLRGTYEQYF
TRBD2,TRBV6-1,many,TRBJ2-1,TGTGCCAGCAGTGAGGTTGGGGGACTAGCGGGGCGGGACAATGAGCAGTTCTTC,CASSEVGGLAGRDNEQFF
-,TRBV20-1,-,TRBJ2-3,TGCAGTGCTAGAAGGCAGCCTAGCACAGATACGCAGTATTTT,CSARRQPSTDTQYF
-,TRBV18,-,TRBJ1-1,TGTGCCAGCTCACCACCAGCCACGGCGGCCACTGAAGCTTTCTTT,CASSPPATAATEAFF
TRBD1,TRBV3-1,many,TRBJ2-7,TGTGCCAGCAGCCGCCGGGACAGGTCCTACGAGCAGTACTTC,CASSRRDRSYEQYF
-,TRBV12-3/TRBV12-4,many,TRBJ1-2,TGTGCCAGCAGCTCTCCGGCCCTTGGGGGCTATGGCTACACCTTC,CASSSPALGGYGYTF
TRBD1,TRBV12-3/TRBV12-4,many,TRBJ2-2,TGTGCCAGCAGCCCCAGCGGACAGGTAGACACCGGGGAGCTGTTTTTT,CASSPSGQVDTGELFF
TRBD1,TRBV6-5,few,TRBJ2-3,TGTGCCAGCAGGCGACAGGGGGCTGGAGATACGCAGTATTTT,CASRRQGAGDTQYF
-,TRBV7-9,many,TRBJ2-7,TGTGCCACCGACCGGGGGGAGCAGTACTTC,CATDRGEQYF
-,TRBV7-6,many,TRBJ2-7,TGTGCCAGCAGCCCAGGGGCTTCCCTTTACGAGCAGTACTTC,CASSPGASLYEQYF
TRBD1,TRBV7-8,many,TRBJ1-1,TGTGCCAGCAGCCACTCTACGGGACAGGGGGCTGAAGCTTTCTTT,CASSHSTGQGAEAFF
TRBD2,TRBV10-2,many,TRBJ2-5,TGCGCCAGCAGTCAATGGACTAGCGGGGGTCGAGAGACCCAGTACTTC,CASSQWTSGGRETQYF
TRBD2,TRBV28,many,TRBJ2-7,TGTGCCAGCAGTTTACCCCGGGGGAGCGGGAACGAGCAGTACTTC,CASSLPRGSGNEQYF